What follows are 10 T cell receptor beta chains derived from one specimen sequenced in a study of blood T cell repertoires in COVID-19. TCRdb keeps only in-frame clones here, not all; method: immunoSEQ multiplex PCR. The table has 270,000 or so clones, roughly 84% seen once. The specimen sequenced was peripheral blood. The receptors shown here come from a woman between 18 and 30 years old with acute or convalescent COVID-19.

The chain has TRBV7-2 and TRBJ2-7; 16 bases are a match to TRBD2. The germline CDR1 and CDR2 sequences are SGHTA and FQGNSA. The CDR3 sequence is 18 residues long. V shed 6 bases and J 3 bases; nucleotides not matched to a gene: 11. CDR3 in amino acids: CASSGGTSGREGRYEQYF. The CDR3 nucleotides read TGTGCCAGCAGTGGGGGGACTAGCGGGAGGGAGGGCCGCTACGAGCAGTACTTC.

The genes are TRBV6-5 and TRBJ1-2; 7 nucleotides line up with TRBD1. Germline-derived CDR1 and CDR2 are MNHEY and SVGAGI. The CDR3 covers 11 residues. V lost 6 bases and J lost 10; bases outside the gene matches: 5. This CDR3 reads CASRGTASYTF. Here the CDR3 DNA reads TGTGCCAGCAGGGGGACAGCGTCCTACACCTTC.

This rearrangement joins TRBV28 to TRBJ1-2, with unresolved D. V lost 5 bases and J 0 bases, leaving 10 bases between the germline ends. The CDR3 is 14 residues long. Germline lookup yields CDR1 MDHEN and CDR2 SYDVKM. The CDR3 reads CASSTKPSNYGYTF. Written as DNA, the CDR3 is TGTGCCAGCAGTACAAAACCCTCTAACTATGGCTACACCTTC.

The chain links TRBV19 to TRBJ2-3, with 7 bases fitting TRBD2. V dropped 7 bases and J dropped 0; count of bases not matched to a gene: 10. The CDR3 has 16 residues. Germline V gives CDR1 LNHDA, CDR2 SQIVND (reference sequence). CDR3 loop: CASTPGGTPSTDTQYF. The CDR3 nucleotides are TGTGCCAGTACCCCCGGGGGGACCCCTAGCACAGATACGCAGTATTTT.

This chain joins TRBV3-1 (or the pseudogene TRBV3-2) and TRBJ1-3, with D hard to call. This CDR3 contains 16 residues. CDR1 LGHDT and CDR2 YNNKEL come from the germline V gene (reference sequence). The V end was cut by 4 bases, the J end by 0 bases, with 13 bases between. The CDR3 sequence is CASSLWSGISGNTIYF. CDR3 in DNA: TGTGCCAGCAGCCTCTGGTCAGGCATCTCTGGAAACACCATATATTTT.

The V gene is TRBV4-3, the J gene TRBJ2-2; D call uncertain. CDR3 length: 14 amino acids. V lost 0 bases to trimming and J lost 4 bases, with 6 bases between them. Germline values: CDR1 LGHNA, CDR2 YSLEER. The DNA of the CDR3 is TGCGCCAGCAGCCAAGACAGGCCCACCGGGGAGCTGTTTTTT. This translates into CASSQDRPTGELFF.

The chain is built from TRBV7-6 and TRBJ2-7; 11 bases are shared with TRBD2. CDR1 SGHVS and CDR2 FNYEAQ come from the germline V gene. J was trimmed by 6 bases and V by 5 bases; bases with no gene match: 15. The CDR3 runs to 17 residues. The CDR3 sequence is CASSGGTSGPRRAEQYF. CDR3 coding DNA: TGTGCCAGCAGCGGTGGGACTAGCGGCCCCCGAAGAGCCGAGCAGTACTTC.

The CDR3 spells CASSQDFADAEAFF. The DNA for the CDR3 is TGCGCCAGCAGCCAAGATTTTGCGGATGCGGAAGCTTTCTTT. The chain combines TRBV4-3 with TRBJ1-1; D is uncertain. The germline CDR1 and CDR2 sequences are LGHNA and YSLEER. CDR3 length: 14 amino acids. V was cut by 0 bases and J by 8 bases, with 13 bases left in between.

The chain uses TRBV5-4 and TRBJ1-2, with D perhaps TRBD1 (5 bases). The CDR3 sequence is 13 residues long. Trimming took 5 bases from V and 8 from J, leaving 16 bases between them. Looked up from germline, CDR1 is SGHNT and CDR2 is YYREEE (reference sequence). The chain's CDR3 is CASRQDGLEGYTF. CDR3 bases: TGTGCCAGCAGACAGGACGGCCTGGAGGGCTACACCTTC. The full variable domain, in which reference TRBV5-4 and TRBJ1-2 provide the parts outside the CDR3, is ETGVTQSPTHLIKTRGQQVTLRCSSQSGHNTVSWYQQALGQGPQFIFQYYREEENGRGNFPPRFSGLQFPNYSSELNVNALELDDSALYLCASRQDGLEGYTFGSGTRLTVV.

The chain carries TRBV19 and TRBJ1-2, with D uncertain. In germline, CDR1 is LNHDA, CDR2 SQIVND (reference sequence). This CDR3 spans 12 amino acids. Trimming stripped 11 bases from V and 4 bases from J, with 14 bases between. CDR3: CASGGLGYGYTF. CDR3 DNA: TGTGCCTCGGGAGGGTTGGGCTATGGCTACACCTTC. Drawing the rest from reference TRBV19 and TRBJ1-2, the complete variable domain is DGGITQSPKYLFRKEGQNVTLSCEQNLNHDAMYWYRQDPGQGLRLIYYSQIVNDFQKGDIAEGYSVSREKKESFPLTVTSAQKNPTAFYLCASGGLGYGYTFGSGTRLTVV.